This T cell receptor (beta chain) comes out of a study of blood T cell repertoires in COVID-19. On the study more broadly: Sites across the United States, Italy and Spain contributed samples from acute and convalescent COVID-19.

V dropped 6 bases and J dropped 2; count of bases not matched to a gene: 8. The CDR3 totals 15 residues. Germline-derived CDR1 and CDR2 are SQVTM and ANQGSEA. Cohort 3 recovery required two negative PCRs, clearance, or symptom resolution. The assay was immunoSEQ multiplex PCR, and TCRdb's table has in-frame clones only and misses some. The sample carries 150,000 or so clones, approximately 82% recorded once. Sequenced sample: PBMCs or T cells enriched from blood (not recorded which). This receptor was identified in a woman aged 50 to 60 who had recovered from COVID-19. The chain carries TRBV29-1 and TRBJ2-2; 8 nucleotides match TRBD2. This CDR3 reads CSVSTSGVNTGELFF. The DNA for the CDR3 is TGCAGCGTAAGCACTAGCGGAGTTAACACCGGGGAGCTGTTTTTT.